Listed here are 8 T cell receptor beta chains from one sample, sequenced in a study of long-term antiretroviral therapy in people with HIV. Assay version v3.0 of immunoSEQ was used, and it was run at survey level. TCRdb keeps only in-frame clones here, not all; method: immunoSEQ multiplex PCR. In the table there are roughly 16,000 clones, approximately 94% of which are singletons. The sample here was unsorted PBMCs, taken approximately 6.4 years after starting antiretroviral therapy. The receptors derive from a woman in her forties or fifties with HIV.

The rearrangement uses TRBV27 and TRBJ2-5; 8 nucleotides align to TRBD2. Germline V gene lookup returns CDR1 MNHEY and CDR2 SMNVEV (reference sequence). This CDR3 region has 15 residues. V shed 5 bases and J 1 base; nucleotides not matched to a gene: 6. In DNA, the CDR3 is TGTGCCAGCAGTCAGGGACTAGTACTCCAAGAGACCCAGTACTTC. It codes for CASSQGLVLQETQYF.

V is TRBV4-2 and J is TRBJ2-3; maybe TRBD2 (6 bases). Germline V gene lookup returns CDR1 LGHNA and CDR2 YNFKEQ. V lost 5 bases, J lost 0 bases, and 15 bases lay in between. CDR3 length: 16 amino acids. The CDR3 here is CASSSPAGPSTDTQYF. As DNA, the CDR3 is TGTGCCAGCAGCTCCCCGGCGGGACCTAGCACAGATACGCAGTATTTT.

The chain joins TRBV28 to TRBJ1-2; D is uncertain. V dropped 8 bases and J dropped 1 base, with 5 bases sitting between them. This CDR3 has 11 amino acids. Germline CDR1 MDHEN, CDR2 SYDVKM. CDR3 DNA: TGTGCCAGCCAGCTTAACTATGGCTACACCTTC. It codes for CASQLNYGYTF.

The chain is built from TRBV6-6 and TRBJ2-3; the D is unclear. This CDR3 contains 13 residues. Trimming took off 7 bases at V and 1 base at J, with 9 bases between the two ends. Germline values: CDR1 MNHNY, CDR2 SVGAGI (reference sequence). CDR3 loop: CASMSDGTDTQYF. CDR3 in DNA: TGTGCCAGCATGTCGGACGGCACAGATACGCAGTATTTT.

The chain has TRBV2 and TRBJ2-3; the match to TRBD1 covers 8 bases. The trim removed 10 bases at V and 8 bases at J, leaving 17 bases unmatched. The CDR3 length is 15 residues. The germline V gene encodes CDR1 SNHLY and CDR2 FYNNEI. In nucleotides, the CDR3 is TGTGCCACTCAATCCGGGACAGGAGTAAGTGGTACGCAGTATTTT. Amino acids: CATQSGTGVSGTQYF.

This chain connects TRBV13 to TRBJ2-7, with TRBD1 matching over 8 bases. CDR3 length equals 15 residues. Per germline, CDR1 PRHDT and CDR2 FYEKMQ (reference sequence). The V and J ends lost 5 bases and 1 base, in that order; junction bases with no gene match: 7. The CDR3 is CASSTGTGESYEQYF. The DNA for the CDR3 is TGTGCCAGCAGCACCGGGACAGGAGAATCCTACGAGCAGTACTTC. The whole variable domain, remainder taken from reference TRBV13 and TRBJ2-7, is AAGVIQSPRHLIKEKRETATLKCYPIPRHDTVYWYQQGPGQDPQFLISFYEKMQSDKGSIPDRFSAQQFSDYHSELNMSSLELGDSALYFCASSTGTGESYEQYFGPGTRLTVT.

The rearrangement links TRBV28 to TRBJ1-2; D perhaps matches TRBD1 (5 bases). The germline V and J ends were trimmed by 7 bases and 2 bases, with 11 bases remaining between them. The CDR3 runs to 13 residues. Germline lookup yields CDR1 MDHEN and CDR2 SYDVKM. The CDR3 nucleotides read TGTGCCAGCACGTCTGGGGGGAACTATGGCTACACCTTC. This encodes CASTSGGNYGYTF.

About this clone itself: This specimen includes other DNA sequences encoding the same CDR3. The V and J genes are TRBV7-9 and TRBJ2-5, with D uncertain. CDR1 and CDR2 (germline): SEHNR, FQNEAQ (reference sequence). This CDR3 comprises 11 residues. Trimming stripped 2 bases from V and 8 bases from J, with 6 bases between. Written as DNA, the CDR3 is TGTGCCAGCAGCTTAAGGAAAACCCAGTACTTC. Amino acids: CASSLRKTQYF.